These T cell receptor beta chains were read from a single sample in a study of technical replicates of blood from a few donors. The data were produced by immunoSEQ multiplex PCR, yet TCRdb's version contains in-frame clones alone and is incomplete. There are 75,000 to 100,000 clones in the sample; 90% to 95% occur only once, and less than 0.3% lies in the top ten. Sequenced material: T cells isolated from PBMCs. These receptors all stem from a human donor in good health. Each CDR3 is given with its conserved first and last residue. The order of the fields is D gene, V gene, clone size, J gene, CDR3 DNA, CDR3 protein. A D gene is named only where the DNA matches it firmly. Size is stated for part of the rows, as once, few or many counts, or as a class when the clone is expanded.

D gene: NA; V gene: TRBV7-9; clone size: few; J gene: TRBJ1-1; CDR3 DNA: TGTGCCAGCAGCTTAATTGACAGTGAAGCTTTCTTT; CDR3 protein: CASSLIDSEAFF
D gene: TRBD1; V gene: TRBV7-9; clone size: NA; J gene: TRBJ2-7; CDR3 DNA: TGTGCCAGCACCATAGGGGGACAGGAGCAGTACTTC; CDR3 protein: CASTIGGQEQYF
D gene: NA; V gene: TRBV27; clone size: NA; J gene: TRBJ1-2; CDR3 DNA: TGTGCCAGCAGTTTCCTGGGGGGGGTCTCCTCTAGCTATGGCTACACCTTC; CDR3 protein: CASSFLGGVSSSYGYTF
D gene: TRBD1; V gene: TRBV6-4; clone size: once; J gene: TRBJ2-5; CDR3 DNA: TGTGCCAGCAGTGACGGGACAGGGGGCCAAGAGACCCAGTACTTC; CDR3 protein: CASSDGTGGQETQYF
D gene: NA; V gene: TRBV25-1; clone size: NA; J gene: TRBJ1-4; CDR3 DNA: TGTGCCAGCAGGATAGTTGGAAAACTGTTTTTT; CDR3 protein: CASRIVGKLFF
D gene: NA; V gene: TRBV7-9; clone size: NA; J gene: TRBJ2-5; CDR3 DNA: TGTGCCAGCAGCTTTACACAGGGTTTATTAGAGACCCAGTACTTC; CDR3 protein: CASSFTQGLLETQYF
D gene: TRBD1; V gene: TRBV5-1; clone size: NA; J gene: TRBJ2-2; CDR3 DNA: TGCGCCAGCAGCGCGACAGGGGCCAACACCGGGGAGCTGTTTTTT; CDR3 protein: CASSATGANTGELFF
D gene: TRBD2; V gene: TRBV9; clone size: NA; J gene: TRBJ2-5; CDR3 DNA: TGTGCCAGCAGCGTGGGACTAGCGGGGGGCCGCCCCGAGTACTTC; CDR3 protein: CASSVGLAGGRPEYF
D gene: NA; V gene: TRBV10-3; clone size: NA; J gene: TRBJ2-2; CDR3 DNA: TGTGCCATCTCCTCCGGGACAAACGCGAACACCGGGGAGCTGTTTTTT; CDR3 protein: CAISSGTNANTGELFF
D gene: NA; V gene: TRBV5-8; clone size: NA; J gene: TRBJ2-5; CDR3 DNA: TGTGCCAGCAGCTCTATAAGAGGGTACCAAGAGACCCAGTACTTC; CDR3 protein: CASSSIRGYQETQYF
D gene: TRBD1; V gene: TRBV6-5; clone size: once; J gene: TRBJ1-4; CDR3 DNA: TGTGCCAGCAGCGGACAGGGCCTTCGAGGAAAACTGTTTTTT; CDR3 protein: CASSGQGLRGKLFF
D gene: TRBD1; V gene: TRBV7-9; clone size: NA; J gene: TRBJ1-1; CDR3 DNA: TGTGCCAGCAGCCCGGGACAGGGAACGCAGAGCACTGAAGCTTTCTTT; CDR3 protein: CASSPGQGTQSTEAFF
D gene: NA; V gene: TRBV9; clone size: NA; J gene: TRBJ1-4; CDR3 DNA: TGTGCCAGCAGCGGATCGATATTGGGACAAGGGAAAGAAAAACTGTTTTTT; CDR3 protein: CASSGSILGQGKEKLFF
D gene: NA; V gene: TRBV28; clone size: NA; J gene: TRBJ1-3; CDR3 DNA: TGTGCCAGCCTCCCTCCCTCTGGAAACACCATATATTTT; CDR3 protein: CASLPPSGNTIYF
D gene: TRBD2; V gene: TRBV13; clone size: NA; J gene: TRBJ2-2; CDR3 DNA: TGTGCCAGCAGCCCGGGGGAGCGGGGAACCGGGGAGCTGTTTTTT; CDR3 protein: CASSPGERGTGELFF
D gene: NA; V gene: TRBV21-1; clone size: NA; J gene: TRBJ1-5; CDR3 DNA: TGTGCCAGCAGCATAGAGGGCAAAAATCAGCCCCAGCATTTT; CDR3 protein: CASSIEGKNQPQHF
D gene: NA; V gene: TRBV11-2; clone size: NA; J gene: TRBJ2-1; CDR3 DNA: TGTGCCAGCAGCTTAGTCATGGGCACCAATGAGCAGTTCTTC; CDR3 protein: CASSLVMGTNEQFF
D gene: NA; V gene: TRBV7-9; clone size: NA; J gene: TRBJ2-1; CDR3 DNA: TGTGCCAGCAGCATCCACCAGAATGAGCAGTTCTTC; CDR3 protein: CASSIHQNEQFF
D gene: NA; V gene: TRBV5-4; clone size: NA; J gene: TRBJ2-3; CDR3 DNA: TGTGCCAGCAGCCCTTCGGGGACTCTCCTCTCAGATACGCAGTATTTT; CDR3 protein: CASSPSGTLLSDTQYF
D gene: NA; V gene: TRBV5-1; clone size: NA; J gene: TRBJ1-5; CDR3 DNA: TGCGCCAGCAGCTTAATGACAGGTAGCAATCAGCCCCAGCATTTT; CDR3 protein: CASSLMTGSNQPQHF
D gene: TRBD1; V gene: TRBV18; clone size: NA; J gene: TRBJ2-5; CDR3 DNA: TGTGCCAGCTCACCGGACAGGGACGAAGAGACCCAGTACTTC; CDR3 protein: CASSPDRDEETQYF
D gene: NA; V gene: TRBV30; clone size: NA; J gene: TRBJ2-5; CDR3 DNA: TGTGCCGGACGACGGGGAGCCACTAAAGTTGGGACCCAGTACTTC; CDR3 protein: CAGRRGATKVGTQYF
D gene: NA; V gene: TRBV5-4; clone size: NA; J gene: TRBJ1-1; CDR3 DNA: TGTGCCAGCAGCCCTACAGGATTGGAAACTGAAGCTTTCTTT; CDR3 protein: CASSPTGLETEAFF
D gene: NA; V gene: TRBV30; clone size: NA; J gene: TRBJ1-2; CDR3 DNA: TGTGCCGGAGGACAGAATAACTATGGCTACACCTTC; CDR3 protein: CAGGQNNYGYTF